This TCR beta chain was recovered during a study of T cells in Graves' hyperthyroidism and ophthalmopathy. Study in general: Upon initial diagnosis and before any treatment, peripheral blood was collected.

Researchers barred patients who had uncontrolled infection, other autoimmune disease, pregnancy or lactation. Each diagnosis drew on symptoms, thyroxine, TRAb, thyroid ultrasound and orbital computed tomography findings. Germline loops: CDR1 MNHNS, CDR2 SASEGT. The CDR3 is made up of 15 amino acids. Between the trimmed V and J ends, which lost 0 bases and 3 bases, there was a span of 11 bases. Researchers amplified the TCR beta CDR3 regions from RNA transcripts. HTBI primers were used for first-round RT-PCR of the TCR CDR3. MiXCR was run by TCRdb on the multiplex PCR reads, yielding one entry per CDR3 protein. The data show 40,000 to 65,000 distinct CDR3 sequences, less than 50% seen once. This clonotype has ten or more counts.

V is TRBV6-1 and J is TRBJ1-2; possibly TRBD1 for D (5 bases). This TCR was recovered from a woman in her 50s with Graves' ophthalmopathy. The sequenced sample was blood. Here the CDR3 DNA reads TGTGCCAGCAGTGAAGCGAGGGGCCGGGACTATGGCTACACCTTC. Its protein is CASSEARGRDYGYTF.